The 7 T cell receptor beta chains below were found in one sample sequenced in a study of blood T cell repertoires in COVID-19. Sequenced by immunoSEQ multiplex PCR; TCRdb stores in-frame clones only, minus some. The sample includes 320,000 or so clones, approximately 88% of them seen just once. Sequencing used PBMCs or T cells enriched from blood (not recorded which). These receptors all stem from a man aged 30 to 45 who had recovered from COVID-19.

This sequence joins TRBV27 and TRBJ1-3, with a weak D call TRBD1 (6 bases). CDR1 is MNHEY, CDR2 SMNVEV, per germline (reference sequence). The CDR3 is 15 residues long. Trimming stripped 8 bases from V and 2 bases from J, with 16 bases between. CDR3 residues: CASGSAGGTGNTIYF. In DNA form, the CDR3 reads TGTGCCAGCGGGTCGGCGGGGGGCACTGGAAACACCATATATTTT.

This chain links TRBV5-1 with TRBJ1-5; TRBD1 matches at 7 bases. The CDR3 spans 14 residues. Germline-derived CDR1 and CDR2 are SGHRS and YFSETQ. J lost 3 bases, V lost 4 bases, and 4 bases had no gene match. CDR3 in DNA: TGCGCCAGCAGCCCGACAGGGTTCAATCAGCCCCAGCATTTT. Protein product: CASSPTGFNQPQHF.

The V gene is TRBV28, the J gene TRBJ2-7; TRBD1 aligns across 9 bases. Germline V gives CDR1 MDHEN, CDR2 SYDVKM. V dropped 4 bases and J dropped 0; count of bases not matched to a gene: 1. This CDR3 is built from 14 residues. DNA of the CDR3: TGTGCCAGCAGTTCGACAGGGGGCTCCTACGAGCAGTACTTC. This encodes CASSSTGGSYEQYF.

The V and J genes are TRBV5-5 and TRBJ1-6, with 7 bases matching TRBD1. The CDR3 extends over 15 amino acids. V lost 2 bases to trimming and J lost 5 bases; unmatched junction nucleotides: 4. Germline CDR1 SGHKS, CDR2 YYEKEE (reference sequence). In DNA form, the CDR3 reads TGTGCCAGCAGCTTTAGACAGGGAAATAATTCACCCCTCCACTTT. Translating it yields CASSFRQGNNSPLHF. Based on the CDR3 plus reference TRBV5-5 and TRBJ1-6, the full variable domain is DAGVTQSPTHLIKTRGQQVTLRCSPISGHKSVSWYQQVLGQGPQFIFQYYEKEERGRGNFPDRFSARQFPNYSSELNVNALLLGDSALYLCASSFRQGNNSPLHFGNGTRLTVT.

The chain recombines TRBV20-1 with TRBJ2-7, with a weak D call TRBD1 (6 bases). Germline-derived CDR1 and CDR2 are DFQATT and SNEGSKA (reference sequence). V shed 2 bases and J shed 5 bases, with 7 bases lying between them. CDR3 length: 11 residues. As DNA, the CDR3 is TGCAGTGCTAGACAGGGGAACGAGCAGTACTTC. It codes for CSARQGNEQYF.

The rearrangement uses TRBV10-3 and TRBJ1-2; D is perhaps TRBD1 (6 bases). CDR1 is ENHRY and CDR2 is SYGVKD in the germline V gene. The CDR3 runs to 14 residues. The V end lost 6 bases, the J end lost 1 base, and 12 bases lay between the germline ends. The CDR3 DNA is TGTGCCATCAGCCCGAGGGGGAGTAACTATGGCTACACCTTC. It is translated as CAISPRGSNYGYTF.

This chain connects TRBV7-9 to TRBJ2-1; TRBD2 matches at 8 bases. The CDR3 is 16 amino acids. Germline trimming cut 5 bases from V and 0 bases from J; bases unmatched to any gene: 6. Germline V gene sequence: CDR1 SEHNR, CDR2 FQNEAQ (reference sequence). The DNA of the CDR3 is TGTGCCAGCAGCCCGGGAGGGGAAAGCTCCTACAATGAGCAGTTCTTC. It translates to CASSPGGESSYNEQFF.